This T cell receptor beta chain was profiled in a study of PD-L1 blockade in urothelial cancer (dated by TCRdb to about 2017). Broadly, across the study: All patients started therapy in about 2014 and received atezolizumab 1,200 mg intravenously every 3 weeks. Pretreatment tumor samples and matched peripheral blood, collected serially before and after atezolizumab treatment, underwent TCR sequencing. An ECOG performance status of 0 or 1 was recorded for the patients, and 0 to 3 prior chemotherapy regimens had been received by the patients. Durable clinical benefit was achieved by nine patients and was not achieved by 20 patients. A median of about 140,000 T cells and some 90,000 unique TCRs was obtained from blood samples, and a median clonality of approximately 0.077 was observed. Blood samples were analyzed at two time points: 3 weeks after treatment start (second dose) and 6 weeks after treatment start. The study was an exploratory multi-omic analysis of somatic, immune and clinical correlates of response to PD-L1 blockade with atezolizumab in urothelial cancer. Whole exome sequencing and RNA sequencing of pretreatment tumors were performed alongside TCR sequencing in the same patients. Durable clinical benefit was defined as progression-free survival longer than 6 months, and TCR features were also tested against progression-free and overall survival. About 90% of the 29 patients were identified as males with urothelial cancer of bladder origin, and a prior smoking history was reported by 18 of 29 patients. Twenty-nine patients had pretreatment blood TCR-seq, about 24 had at least one posttreatment blood collection, and about 24 had tumor TCR-seq. Results the study describes overall, beyond this receptor: Improved progression-free and overall survival was found to be associated with pretreatment peripheral blood TCR clonality below the median. Because the sample size was small (n of about 30) and many of the analyses were exploratory, the results are meant to be hypothesis-generating. Patients with durable benefit showed greater expansion of tumor-associated TCR clones in peripheral blood 3 weeks after starting treatment (n ≈ 21, p = 0.022).

The cysteine opens and the phenylalanine closes a CDR3 of 14 amino acids. CDR3 DNA only is kept here, 42 bases in frame from base 1. CDR1 and CDR2 are read off the germline V gene as SGHVS and FNYEAQ. The V end gives up 4 bases and the J end 8 bases, leaving 6 bases in the junction not matched to a gene. Synthetic TCR analog templates were spiked into each PCR to estimate absolute template abundance from read counts. The immunoSEQ assay was used to amplify TCRbeta CDR3 regions from genomic DNA with bias-controlled V and J gene primers. Sequencing of rearranged TCRbeta segments was performed at approximately 20X coverage. In the paper's pipeline: Sequencing errors were corrected by clustering and CDR3s were annotated against IMGT to assign V, D and J genes. Downstream analyses used only productive TCRbeta rearrangements, leaving out any out-of-frame or stop-codon sequences. To compute clonality, Shannon entropy was normalized by the log of the number of unique productive sequences and then subtracted from one. Fisher's exact test with Benjamini-Hochberg correction, using a cutoff of adjusted p below 0.01, was how clones that differed between time points or between blood and tumor were identified. The clones in this table, taken by TCRdb from immuneACCESS, are in-frame only. Not every clone is retained; where verified, under half of the shortfall comes from an unresolved V gene, and the cause of the rest is unknown. V, J and clone size are taken as reported in that table, and D and trimming were inferred from the DNA itself. In all, the sample holds tens of thousands of clones, and 75% to 85% of those were seen once. The top ten clonotypes cover approximately 1.9% of the sample.

The time point label for this specimen denotes: pretreatment peripheral blood. The cohort included roughly 29 patients with locally advanced or metastatic urothelial carcinoma who were treated at Memorial Sloan Kettering on a trial protocol. Peripheral blood mononuclear cells were collected pretreatment and during treatment, with between 1 and 8 total time points per patient. The Qiagen DNeasy Blood extraction kit was used to purify genomic DNA from total PBMCs and tumor samples. PBMCs were collected pretreatment and during treatment and were isolated and stored as previously described. For this clone: It has no known antigen specificity. The input lacks base qualities; no much larger clone sits a single base away.

Sequencing used PBMCs, obtained around atezolizumab (anti-PD-L1) treatment. This TCR derives from a man in his forties or fifties with urothelial cancer. The sequence joins TRBV7-6 to TRBJ2-1; 9 bases in the middle match TRBD1. The CDR3 is CASSWGQGNDEQFF. At the DNA level, the sequence is TGTGCCAGCAGCTGGGGACAGGGTAACGATGAGCAGTTCTTC.